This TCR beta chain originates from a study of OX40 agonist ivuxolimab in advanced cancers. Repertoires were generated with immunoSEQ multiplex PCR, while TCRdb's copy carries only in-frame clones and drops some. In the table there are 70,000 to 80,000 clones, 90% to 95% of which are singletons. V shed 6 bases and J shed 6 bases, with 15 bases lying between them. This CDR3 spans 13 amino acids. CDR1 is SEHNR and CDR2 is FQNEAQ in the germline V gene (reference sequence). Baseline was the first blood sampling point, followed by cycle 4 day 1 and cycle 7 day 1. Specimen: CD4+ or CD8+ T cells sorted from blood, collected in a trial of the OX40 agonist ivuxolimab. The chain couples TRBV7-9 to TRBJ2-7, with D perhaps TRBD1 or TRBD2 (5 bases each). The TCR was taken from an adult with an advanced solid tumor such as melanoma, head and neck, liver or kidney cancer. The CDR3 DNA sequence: TGTGCCAGCAGAAGAGCCGGGACGGTCGAGCAGTACTTC. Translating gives CASRRAGTVEQYF.